These 30 T cell receptor beta chains originate from one sample sequenced in a study of blood T cells in healthy people across ages. Primed by a sample-barcoded 5' primer and a J-beta primer mix, a second PCR proceeded for about 6 to 11 cycles. TCRdb re-called the 5' RACE reads through MiXCR, storing one row per CDR3 protein. There are approximately 1,000,000 distinct CDR3 sequences in the sample; 40% to 45% occur only once, and 15% to 20% lies in the top ten. The sequenced sample consisted of blood. These receptors came from a woman aged 60-75 years in good health.

This chain uses TRBV6-5 with TRBJ2-3, with D perhaps given as TRBD1 or TRBD2 (5 bases each). V was cut by 0 bases and J by 2 bases, with 12 bases left in between. This CDR3 is 16 amino acids long. From germline, CDR1 is MNHEY and CDR2 SVGAGI. The CDR3 reads CASSYSGRTHTDTQYF. The CDR3 DNA reads TGTGCCAGCAGTTACTCGGGACGAACACACACAGATACGCAGTATTTT.

The chain carries TRBV2 and TRBJ2-7, with TRBD1 matching 8 bases. CDR3 size: 15 residues. Germline CDR1 SNHLY, CDR2 FYNNEI. V gave up 6 bases and J gave up 7 bases; unmatched junction bases: 14. CDR3 DNA sequence: TGTGCCAGCAGGTGGTGGACAGGGAGCTACAATGAGCAGTACTTC. Protein: CASRWWTGSYNEQYF.

CDR3 in amino acids: CASSLGTDHYEQYF. The CDR3 coding sequence is TGCGCCAGCAGCTTGGGGACAGATCATTACGAGCAGTACTTC. This chain connects TRBV5-1 to TRBJ2-4, with D perhaps TRBD1 (6 bases). The J call is doubtful: the DNA matches TRBJ2-7 better. CDR1 SGHRS and CDR2 YFSETQ come from the germline V gene. The CDR3 sequence is 14 residues long.

Of note for this clonotype: Germline is not matched at one junction end, which may reflect a read error. V gene TRBV5-5 combines with J gene TRBJ1-4; D call uncertain. The CDR3 extends over 15 amino acids. Per germline, CDR1 SGHKS and CDR2 YYEKEE (reference sequence). The CDR3 protein is CASSLFIGNNGKLFF. CDR3 bases: TGTGCCAGCAGCTTGTTTATTGGAAATAATGGAAAACTGTTTTTT.

This clonotype occurred many times. V and J are TRBV27 and TRBJ2-3; D is uncertain. The CDR3 length is 12 residues. Germline-derived CDR1 and CDR2 are MNHEY and SMNVEV (reference sequence). Trimming took off 6 bases at V and 4 bases at J, with 8 bases between the two ends. CDR3 protein: CASSQRADTQYF. The CDR3 DNA reads TGTGCCAGCAGCCAGAGAGCAGATACGCAGTATTTT.

This clonotype was picked up a small number of times. The J gene is TRBJ2-3, the V gene TRBV15, with 11 positions matching TRBD2. V shed 3 bases, J shed 3 bases, and the junction held 5 bases outside the gene matches. CDR1 and CDR2 (germline): LNHNV, YYDKDF (reference sequence). This CDR3 spans 16 amino acids. DNA for the CDR3: TGTGCCACCAGCAGCTTCACTAGCGGGAGAACAGATACGCAGTATTTT. Its protein is CATSSFTSGRTDTQYF.

This rearrangement joins TRBV20-1 to TRBJ2-1, with TRBD2 identical over 13 bases. Germline CDR1 reads DFQATT; CDR2 reads SNEGSKA (reference sequence). The CDR3 is 15 residues long. V dropped 1 base and J dropped 7; count of bases not matched to a gene: 4. The CDR3 coding sequence is TGCAGTGCTAGAGTGGGGACTAGCGGGATAAATGAGCAGTTCTTC. Protein: CSARVGTSGINEQFF.

This chain uses TRBV30 with TRBJ2-1; possible D gene TRBD1, 5 bases. V was clipped by 2 bases and J by 7 bases, with 6 bases between them. Germline values: CDR1 GTSNPN, CDR2 SVGIG (reference sequence). This CDR3 contains 11 residues. CDR3 sequence: CAWSRTNEQFF. The CDR3 coding sequence is TGTGCCTGGAGTAGGACAAATGAGCAGTTCTTC.

This clonotype was observed a handful of times. The rearrangement joins TRBV10-3 to TRBJ2-7; D remains unclear. CDR3 size: 13 residues. Germline V gene lookup returns CDR1 ENHRY and CDR2 SYGVKD. The germline V and J ends were trimmed by 1 base and 6 bases, with 10 bases remaining between them. CDR3 DNA sequence: TGTGCCATCAGTGAGTGGGCAGGAATCGAGCAGTACTTC. Translating it yields CAISEWAGIEQYF.

The table lists this clonotype with many counts. J is TRBJ2-7 and V is TRBV9, with TRBD1 identical over 10 bases. The CDR3 is made up of 16 amino acids. Trimming took 0 bases from V and 5 from J; bases not matched to a gene: 8. CDR1 SGDLS and CDR2 YYNGEE come from the germline V gene. DNA for the CDR3: TGTGCCAGCAGCGTAGCGCCCGGGACAGGGGTCGACGAGCAGTACTTC. Encoded protein: CASSVAPGTGVDEQYF.

The chain couples TRBV11-2 to TRBJ2-5, with D possibly called TRBD1 or TRBD2 (7 bases each). The CDR3 totals 14 residues. Deletions cut 7 bases from V and 5 bases from J, with 17 bases between. Germline V gives CDR1 SGHAT, CDR2 FQNNGV. CDR3 sequence: CASNSGGAGETQYF. The DNA for the CDR3 is TGTGCCAGCAACTCAGGGGGGGCGGGCGAGACCCAGTACTTC.

The chain has TRBV4-1 and TRBJ1-5; D not resolved. Germline values: CDR1 MGHRA, CDR2 YSYEKL. Deletions cut 4 bases from V and 1 base from J, with 11 bases between. The CDR3 runs 15 residues. CDR3 nucleotide sequence: TGCGCCAGCAGCCTTCGTTCTGAGAGCAATCAGCCCCAGCATTTT. Its translation: CASSLRSESNQPQHF.

This chain joins TRBV20-1 and TRBJ1-2; the D gene is possibly TRBD1 (5 bases). The CDR3 runs to 14 residues. CDR1 and CDR2 from the germline V gene are DFQATT and SNEGSKA (reference sequence). The V end was cut by 5 bases, the J end by 6 bases, with 19 bases between. The CDR3, as DNA: TGCAGTGCTTGGTCCTTGGCAGGGATGGATGGCTACACCTTC. Residues: CSAWSLAGMDGYTF.

V and J are TRBV6-5 and TRBJ2-7, with TRBD2 as a possible D gene (6 bases). V was pared by 7 bases and J by 4 bases, with 11 bases between. The CDR3 loop spans 12 amino acids. Germline V gene data show CDR1 as MNHEY and CDR2 as SVGAGI. CDR3 nucleotides: TGTGCCAGCAAGGAGGGAGTATACGAGCAGTACTTC. It specifies CASKEGVYEQYF.

The V call is TRBV6-1, the J call TRBJ2-1; TRBD2 is a possible D gene (6 bases). CDR3 length: 14 residues. Trimming stripped 6 bases from V and 4 bases from J, with 13 bases between. The V gene's germline CDR1 is MNHNS and CDR2 SASEGT. The CDR3 DNA follows: TGTGCCAGCAGAGCCGGGACTCCTTACAATGAGCAGTTCTTC. It translates to CASRAGTPYNEQFF.

This clonotype appeared a few times. The V call is TRBV6-2 or TRBV6-3, the J call TRBJ2-7; D remains ambiguous. The CDR3 is 15 amino acids. V was cut by 11 bases and J by 6 bases, with 26 bases left in between. CDR1 and CDR2 (germline): MNHEY, SVGEGT. The CDR3 sequence is CAHSKGHASPREQYF. CDR3 nucleotide sequence: TGTGCCCACAGTAAGGGCCATGCCTCACCGCGCGAGCAGTACTTC.

The V and J genes are TRBV11-2 and TRBJ2-1; 10 bases match TRBD2. The CDR3 runs to 15 residues. From germline, CDR1 is SGHAT and CDR2 FQNNGV. V was pared by 1 base and J by 8 bases, with 5 bases of the junction left unmatched. The CDR3 region has the DNA TGTGCCAGCAGCTTAGGTAGCGGGAGGATGTATGAGCAGTTCTTC. It specifies CASSLGSGRMYEQFF.

V is TRBV29-1 and J is TRBJ1-6, with D perhaps TRBD1 (5 bases). V shed 6 bases and J shed 9 bases, with 15 bases lying between them. Per germline, CDR1 SQVTM and CDR2 ANQGSEA. This CDR3 contains 13 residues. DNA of the CDR3: TGCAGCGTCCGAGAGGGGTCCTCTTCACCCCTCCACTTT. Translated: CSVREGSSSPLHF. The complete variable domain, with remaining parts taken from reference TRBV29-1 and TRBJ1-6, reads SAVISQKPSRDICQRGTSLTIQCQVDSQVTMMFWYRQQPGQSLTLIATANQGSEATYESGFVIDKFPISRPNLTFSTLTVSNMSPEDSSIYLCSVREGSSSPLHFGNGTRLTVT.

This chain joins TRBV3-1 and TRBJ2-3; D might be TRBD1 (6 bases). The germline V and J ends were trimmed by 3 bases and 2 bases, with 33 bases remaining between them. CDR1 and CDR2 (germline): LGHDT, YNNKEL (reference sequence). The CDR3 has 22 residues. This CDR3 is CASSHDRPSKGGRGYLTDTQYF. CDR3 nucleotides: TGTGCCAGCAGCCACGACCGCCCTTCAAAAGGGGGTAGGGGCTATCTCACAGATACGCAGTATTTT.

This clonotype was seen at least ten times. The chain has TRBV10-3 and TRBJ1-1; no firm D call. This CDR3 comprises 11 residues. V dropped 10 bases and J dropped 6 bases, with 12 bases sitting between them. CDR1 and CDR2 (germline): ENHRY, SYGVKD. The CDR3 protein is CATSYEAEAFF. The CDR3, as DNA: TGTGCCACCTCCTATGAGGCTGAAGCTTTCTTT.

The rearrangement joins TRBV6-5 to TRBJ2-4, with TRBD1 matching over 8 bases. The trim removed 10 bases at V and 3 bases at J, leaving 5 bases unmatched. This CDR3 region has 13 residues. The germline V gene encodes CDR1 MNHEY and CDR2 SVGAGI. CDR3 DNA: TGTGCCACCCGAGGACAGGGCAAAAACATTCAGTACTTC. The encoded protein is CATRGQGKNIQYF.

The rearrangement joins TRBV10-3 to TRBJ2-3; 9 positions match TRBD2. V was clipped by 5 bases and J by 1 base; unmatched bases: 10. The CDR3 contains 17 residues. CDR1 and CDR2 (germline): ENHRY, SYGVKD. The CDR3 is CAISRSRSGSGTDTQYF. In DNA form, the CDR3 reads TGTGCCATCAGTAGATCGCGTAGCGGGAGTGGCACAGATACGCAGTATTTT.

V is TRBV20-1 and J is TRBJ2-5, with TRBD2 matching over 13 bases. Per germline, CDR1 DFQATT and CDR2 SNEGSKA (reference sequence). Unmatched junction bases numbered 10, after V lost 1 base and J lost 5 bases. The CDR3 loop spans 17 amino acids. The CDR3 spells CSARVELAGGRLETQYF. The CDR3 DNA sequence: TGCAGTGCTAGAGTCGAACTAGCGGGAGGGCGATTGGAGACCCAGTACTTC.

V usage is TRBV10-3 and J usage is TRBJ2-3; D is ambiguous. The CDR3 has 14 amino acids. Germline V gene data show CDR1 as ENHRY and CDR2 as SYGVKD. The V gene lost 4 bases and the J gene lost 2 bases, with 10 bases spanning the gap. The CDR3 spells CAISGEKVTDTQYF. The CDR3 coding sequence is TGTGCCATCAGTGGAGAGAAAGTCACAGATACGCAGTATTTT.

The gene calls are TRBV27 and TRBJ2-7; D possibly corresponds to TRBD1 (8 bases). The tail of the sequence fits TRBJ2-5 better, so the J call may be wrong. The CDR3 has 15 residues. Germline V CDR1 and CDR2: MNHEY, SMNVEV (reference sequence). CDR3 residues: CASSSWTGRGETQYF. CDR3 sequence (DNA): TGTGCCAGCAGTTCCTGGACAGGGAGGGGAGAGACCCAGTACTTC.

The table lists this clonotype with a few counts. The chain joins TRBV5-1 to TRBJ2-1, with 13 bases lining up with TRBD2. The CDR3 sequence is 18 residues long. The trim removed 4 bases at V and 0 bases at J, leaving 7 bases unmatched. Per germline, CDR1 SGHRS and CDR2 YFSETQ. Here the CDR3 reads CASSRTSGSRPSYNEQFF. CDR3 nucleotide sequence: TGCGCCAGCAGCCGGACTAGCGGGAGTAGGCCCTCCTACAATGAGCAGTTCTTC.

This clonotype has more than one count but fewer than ten. This chain joins TRBV7-2 and TRBJ2-5, with 8 bases matching TRBD1. Germline-derived CDR1 and CDR2 are SGHTA and FQGNSA. This CDR3 region has 14 residues. V was clipped by 2 bases and J by 11 bases; unmatched bases: 10. DNA of the CDR3: TGTGCCAGCAGCTTATCTGTGGGACAGGATGAGCAGTACTTC. It encodes CASSLSVGQDEQYF.

The chain employs TRBV20-1 and TRBJ2-1; tentative D call: TRBD2 (5 bases). The better agreement between TRBJ2-7 and the DNA end casts doubt on the J call. CDR3 size: 14 residues. The V gene's germline CDR1 is DFQATT and CDR2 SNEGSKA (reference sequence). CDR3 bases: TGCAGTGCGACCCGACCGGGGTCCTACAATGAGCAGTACTTC. As protein: CSATRPGSYNEQYF.

The CDR3 protein is CASSAKQVGGVKNIQYF. The CDR3 bases are TGTGCCAGCAGCGCAAAACAGGTGGGGGGGGTCAAAAACATTCAGTACTTC. J is TRBJ2-4 and V is TRBV7-6; TRBD2 aligns across 7 bases. The junction had 13 bases not matched to a gene; V was cut back by 5 bases and J by 3 bases. Germline assignment: CDR1 SGHVS and CDR2 FNYEAQ. The CDR3 runs 17 residues.

Regarding this clonotype: One junction end disagrees with the germline gene, perhaps due to a read error. The chain uses TRBV15 and TRBJ2-5, with D unclear. The CDR3 runs 12 residues. Germline V lookup: CDR1 LNHNV, CDR2 YYDKDF (reference sequence). In nucleotides, the CDR3 is TGTGCCACCAGCAGAGAGGAAGAGGCCCAGTACTTC. It specifies CATSREEEAQYF.